This T cell receptor (beta chain) originates from a study of somatic mutations in cytotoxic T cells in rheumatoid arthritis. Study-level information: Several of the V beta antibody-stained T-cell populations were flow-sorted at nearly 100% purity; V beta1+ cells were among them and were sequenced for TCRB. Study-level points and caveats: Exceedance of 20% of CD8+ cells by the largest CD8+ clone occurred in about an eighth of the roughly 60 patients.

The repertoire was sequenced with immunoSEQ multiplex PCR; TCRdb's copy has only in-frame clones and lacks some. The sample yields roughly 35,000 clones, approximately 80% seen once. Healthy controls were blood donors with median age roughly 56 years (range about 21-80) and approximately 58% female. Comment on this clone: Its matching antigen is unknown.

Sequencing used CD8+ T cells sorted from blood. This receptor was taken from a man aged 35-49 years in good health.

The CDR3 bases are TGTGCCAGCAGTGATCCTCCGTACACTGAAGCTTTCTTT. Translation gives CASSDPPYTEAFF. The chain uses TRBV25-1 and TRBJ1-1; D is unclear. Germline assignment: CDR1 MGHDK and CDR2 SYGVNS. V dropped 3 bases and J dropped 3 bases, with 8 bases sitting between them. This CDR3 is 13 amino acids long.